The next 14 T cell receptor beta chains were all read from a single sample in a study of T-cell reconstitution after alpha-beta-depleted transplantation in children. Library preparation (for TCRbeta) was performed with unique molecular identifiers. TCRdb re-derived calls from the PCR reads in MiXCR, one entry per CDR3 protein. Counted here are roughly 100,000 distinct CDR3 sequences, around 6% occurring once; the ten biggest clones make up roughly 5.5%. Sequences were derived from PBMCs, mostly from graft donor cells, sampled 60 days after TCRalphabeta/CD19-depleted stem cell transplant. The receptor source for this set is a female patient aged 2-15 years who had a stem cell transplant for Fanconi anemia, so the T cells may come from the graft donor.

This clonotype was detected a few times. The chain combines TRBV18 with TRBJ2-7; 7 bases align to TRBD1. Germline CDR1 is KGHSH and CDR2 is LQKENI. J lost 3 bases, V lost 3 bases, and 2 bases had no gene match. This CDR3 contains 13 residues. For the CDR3, the DNA is TGTGCCAGCTCACCCGACAGGGACTACGAGCAGTACTTC. Protein sequence: CASSPDRDYEQYF.

The V and J genes are TRBV6-1 and TRBJ1-3; D unresolved. CDR1 and CDR2 (germline): MNHNS, SASEGT. This CDR3 is built from 16 residues. V was clipped by 3 bases and J by 3 bases, with 15 bases between them. CDR3 in amino acids: CASSDLLGSIGNTIYF. The CDR3 DNA follows: TGTGCCAGCAGTGATCTCCTCGGGTCCATTGGAAACACCATATATTTT.

This clonotype has a count of ten or more. The chain carries TRBV6-5 and TRBJ2-1; 9 nucleotides align to TRBD2. Per the germline V gene, CDR1 is MNHEY and CDR2 is SVGAGI. Unmatched junction bases numbered 11, after V lost 3 bases and J lost 8 bases. The CDR3 has 16 amino acids. CDR3 protein: CASSYNSGSFLDEQFF. The CDR3 DNA follows: TGTGCCAGCAGTTATAATAGCGGGAGCTTTTTAGATGAGCAGTTCTTC.

This clonotype appeared many times. The chain joins TRBV2 to TRBJ2-2; D might be TRBD2 (5 bases). The length of the CDR3 is 14 residues. Germline V gene data show CDR1 as SNHLY and CDR2 as FYNNEI. Deletions cut 7 bases from V and 3 bases from J, with 12 bases between. CDR3 sequence (DNA): TGTGCCAGCACCAGTTGGACTTACACCGGGGAGCTGTTTTTT. This sequence encodes CASTSWTYTGELFF.

This clonotype was counted only a few times. This chain uses TRBV20-1 with TRBJ2-7; 11 bases are a match to TRBD1. Germline V lookup: CDR1 DFQATT, CDR2 SNEGSKA (reference sequence). CDR3 length: 15 residues. The ends lost 6 bases at V and 1 base at J; junction bases unmatched: 8. CDR3 DNA: TGCAGTGCCGTCGTAGGGACAGGGGGTTCCTACGAGCAGTACTTC. This encodes CSAVVGTGGSYEQYF.

This clonotype occurred a few times. This chain links TRBV7-9 with TRBJ2-6; D unclear. Trimming took 2 bases from V and 0 from J, leaving 8 bases between them. The CDR3 has 16 residues. Germline assignment: CDR1 SEHNR and CDR2 FQNEAQ (reference sequence). The CDR3 reads CASSLRHGSGANVLTF. In nucleotides, the CDR3 is TGTGCCAGCAGCTTAAGGCACGGCTCTGGGGCCAACGTCCTGACTTTC.

This clonotype was seen repeatedly, ten times or more. The chain joins TRBV7-9 to TRBJ2-5; 9 bases agree with TRBD1. The CDR3 runs to 14 residues. CDR1 and CDR2 from the germline V gene are SEHNR and FQNEAQ (reference sequence). V lost 6 bases, J lost 3 bases, and 5 bases stayed unmatched. CDR3 in amino acids: CASRYRDREETQYF. The CDR3 nucleotides are TGTGCCAGCAGATACCGGGACAGGGAAGAGACCCAGTACTTC.

This clonotype was counted only a few times. The rearrangement joins TRBV3-1 to TRBJ2-3, with TRBD2 matching over 15 bases. The CDR3 length is 18 residues. Trimming at V came to 2 bases and at J to 4 bases, leaving 7 bases not matched to a gene. Germline CDR1 LGHDT, CDR2 YNNKEL (reference sequence). CDR3 in amino acids: CASSQFYGLAGGPDTQYF. The CDR3 DNA is TGTGCCAGCAGCCAATTCTACGGACTAGCGGGGGGGCCAGATACGCAGTATTTT.

This clonotype was detected ten times or more. The chain links TRBV5-1 to TRBJ2-5; D unresolved. Trimming took 1 base from V and 1 from J, leaving 11 bases between them. The germline V gene encodes CDR1 SGHRS and CDR2 YFSETQ. This CDR3 comprises 15 residues. The CDR3 nucleotides read TGCGCCAGCAGCTTGTTTTTGGCGTCCCAAGAGACCCAGTACTTC. It is translated as CASSLFLASQETQYF.

This clonotype was detected ten times or more. The V call is TRBV6-1, the J call TRBJ2-1, with TRBD2 identical over 7 bases. The germline V gene has CDR1 MNHNS and CDR2 SASEGT. The length of the CDR3 is 15 residues. V gave up 4 bases and J gave up 1 base; unmatched junction bases: 4. This chain's CDR3 is CASSVVLASYNEQFF. The CDR3 nucleotides are TGTGCCAGCAGTGTTGTACTAGCGTCCTACAATGAGCAGTTCTTC.

This clonotype was counted at least ten times. This chain connects TRBV24-1 to TRBJ1-5, with D unclear. Between the trimmed V and J ends, which lost 5 bases and 1 base, there was a span of 5 bases. CDR1 is KGHDR, CDR2 SFDVKD, per germline. The CDR3 covers 13 residues. In DNA, the CDR3 is TGTGCCACCAGTGCTCGGAGCAATCAGCCCCAGCATTTT. Translated, it gives CATSARSNQPQHF.

This clonotype was counted between two and nine times. In DNA form, the CDR3 reads TGTGCCAGCACAGGGTACGGCTATGGCTACACCTTC. It encodes CASTGYGYGYTF. The rearrangement links TRBV27 to TRBJ1-2; D may be TRBD1 (5 bases). This CDR3 comprises 12 residues. Germline V gene data show CDR1 as MNHEY and CDR2 as SMNVEV (reference sequence). V lost 7 bases, J lost 4 bases, and 10 bases lay in between.

In this sample, this clonotype turned up a few times. The chain has TRBV30 and TRBJ2-7; D ambiguous. Deletions cut 0 bases from V and 2 bases from J, with 11 bases between. From germline, CDR1 is GTSNPN and CDR2 SVGIG (reference sequence). The CDR3 length is 14 residues. CDR3 sequence: CAWSVRRKTYEQYF. DNA for the CDR3: TGTGCCTGGAGTGTAAGGCGGAAGACCTACGAGCAGTACTTC.

This clonotype has just a few counts. The J gene is TRBJ1-2, the V gene TRBV20-1; tentative D call: TRBD1 (6 bases). The CDR3 spans 14 residues. CDR1 is DFQATT and CDR2 is SNEGSKA in the germline V gene (reference sequence). Here the CDR3 reads CIPPGGPTNYGYTF. The CDR3 DNA reads as TGCATACCCCCCGGGGGGCCCACTAACTATGGCTACACCTTC.